Listed below are T cell receptor beta chains from one sample, sequenced in a study of technical replicates of blood from several donors. The assay was immunoSEQ multiplex PCR, and TCRdb's table has in-frame clones only and misses some. This table holds fewer than 75,000 clones, 85% to 90% found once. Sequences were obtained from PBMCs. The receptor source for this set is a human donor in good health. Some clones in this sample may be carry-over from other donors' samples. The CDR3 runs from the conserved cysteine through the conserved F or W. Each record gives: J gene, V gene, CDR3 protein.

>TRBJ2-5|TRBV2
CASSESQRGQETQYF
>TRBJ2-7|TRBV7-2
CASSLHRTGGEQYF
>TRBJ2-1|TRBV7-6
CASSLRDTSYNEQFF
>TRBJ2-7|TRBV18
CASSLPGTSSYEQYF
>TRBJ2-7|TRBV2
CASNRPGPYEQYF
>TRBJ1-1|TRBV9
CASSADRDWATEAFF
>TRBJ2-7|TRBV18
CASSPSRTNPYEQYF
>TRBJ2-1|TRBV6-6
CASSYIVEQFF
>TRBJ1-6|TRBV10-3
CAISEWAGGSYNSPLHF
>TRBJ2-7|TRBV7-8
CASRTAGAYEQYF
>TRBJ2-3|TRBV5-1
CASSSGLKGATDTQYF
>TRBJ1-4|TRBV18
CASSPPAQGDEKLFF
>TRBJ1-2|TRBV6-6
CASSYTTGTGGPGYTF
>TRBJ2-1|TRBV7-2
CASSWGRVNEQFF
>TRBJ2-1|TRBV7-8
CASSLASGTGGNEQFF
>TRBJ2-5|TRBV11-3
CASSIPLIRAGDETQYF
>TRBJ2-3|TRBV5-4
CASSLRTDTQYF
>TRBJ2-2|TRBV11-1
CASSPFTGELFF
>TRBJ2-7|TRBV27
CASSSPNGRGEQYF
>TRBJ2-5|TRBV5-4
CASSRPGQGGETQYF
>TRBJ2-1|TRBV7-3
CASSPWTGKGYNEQFF
>TRBJ1-3|TRBV6-6
CASTLAQSQGRNTIYF
>TRBJ1-5|TRBV2
CASREGQSGAAQHF